The T cell receptor beta chain under discussion was sequenced for a study of cytomegalovirus exposure and HLA in healthy donors. Findings and limits, study-wide: There were several of the most significant clusters that appeared linked to common viral pathogens in a later analysis. Follow-up analysis later connected one missense variant in DCLRE1C with trimming of TCR beta V- and J-genes. Investigators reported 164 TCR beta chains as tied to cytomegalovirus.

Vbeta (60) and Jbeta (13) primers were used in the PCR. Assay: immunoSEQ multiplex PCR; the TCRdb copy retains only in-frame clones and omits some. The sample holds more than 95,000 clones, 64% seen once. A word on this clone: The antigen is undetermined.

The CDR3 extends over 12 amino acids. V was trimmed by 2 bases and J by 3 bases, leaving 6 bases between them. Germline assignment: CDR1 SQVTM and CDR2 ANQGSEA. The receptor's source is a man between 60 and 75 years old in good health and CMV-seronegative. Specimen: PBMCs. J is TRBJ2-3 and V is TRBV29-1, with D uncertain. CDR3 region: CSVELGTDTQYF. CDR3 sequence (DNA): TGCAGCGTTGAACTAGGAACAGATACGCAGTATTTT.